These 18 T cell receptor beta chains originate from one sample sequenced in a study of shared clonotypes between healthy human individuals. Method: immunoSEQ multiplex PCR; TCRdb's copy keeps in-frame clones and lacks some. Of 150,000 to 200,000 clones in the sample, approximately 70% were seen once. The material sequenced was memory CD4+ T cells sorted from blood. Stated subset: CD45RA-negative fraction. The receptors stem from a man aged 25-40 years in good health.

This clone was picked up one time. The chain uses TRBV29-1 and TRBJ2-3, with D unclear. With 3 bases removed from V and 5 bases from J, the gap between germline ends came to 9 bases. Per the germline V gene, CDR1 is SQVTM and CDR2 is ANQGSEA. The CDR3 has 12 residues. Here the CDR3 reads CSVDWAKDTQYF. CDR3 in DNA: TGCAGCGTTGATTGGGCAAAAGATACGCAGTATTTT.

This sequence joins TRBV9 and TRBJ2-7; no reliable D call. CDR1 is SGDLS and CDR2 is YYNGEE in the germline V gene. CDR3 length: 14 amino acids. The V end was cut by 3 bases, the J end by 6 bases, with 16 bases between. This chain's CDR3 is CASSARPDLVEQYF. In DNA, the CDR3 is TGTGCCAGCAGCGCCCGGCCAGACTTAGTCGAGCAGTACTTC.

With respect to this clone: The sample holds other DNA sequences that translate to the same CDR3. The chain is built from TRBV5-4 and TRBJ2-5; D uncertain. V lost 1 base and J lost 2, with 6 bases in between. This CDR3 has 13 amino acids. Germline values: CDR1 SGHNT, CDR2 YYREEE (reference sequence). CDR3 residues: CASSLSLQETQYF. In DNA, the CDR3 is TGTGCCAGCAGCTTGTCCCTTCAAGAGACCCAGTACTTC.

This clone was detected only a few times. The rearrangement joins TRBV28 to TRBJ2-1; D not resolved. The CDR3 is 13 residues long. Germline values: CDR1 MDHEN, CDR2 SYDVKM. Trimming took 4 bases from V and 2 from J, leaving 6 bases between them. The CDR3 spells CASSWGTYNEQFF. The CDR3 DNA sequence: TGTGCCAGCAGTTGGGGAACCTACAATGAGCAGTTCTTC. Complete variable domain (other parts from reference TRBV28 and TRBJ2-1): DVKVTQSSRYLVKRTGEKVFLECVQDMDHENMFWYRQDPGLGLRLIYFSYDVKMKEKGDIPEGYSVSREKKERFSLILESASTNQTSMYLCASSWGTYNEQFFGPGTRLTVL.

This clone is medium-sized in the sample. The V gene is TRBV5-1, the J gene TRBJ2-3, with D uncertain. The CDR3 extends over 13 amino acids. V shed 4 bases and J shed 0 bases, with 6 bases lying between them. Per germline, CDR1 SGHRS and CDR2 YFSETQ. CDR3 loop: CASSHDSTDTQYF. Written as DNA, the CDR3 is TGCGCCAGCAGCCATGACAGCACAGATACGCAGTATTTT.

This clone has more than one count but fewer than ten. The genes are TRBV29-1 and TRBJ2-5; 7 bases are shared with TRBD2. There are 15 residues in the CDR3. V was clipped by 3 bases and J by 5 bases; unmatched bases: 12. The V gene's germline CDR1 is SQVTM and CDR2 ANQGSEA. The CDR3 DNA sequence: TGCAGCGTTGAGGGGAGGGGAGGGACTTATGAGACCCAGTACTTC. Translation gives CSVEGRGGTYETQYF.

The J gene is TRBJ1-5, the V gene TRBV30; D unresolved. Deletions cut 0 bases from V and 4 bases from J, with 7 bases between. This CDR3 region has 13 residues. Germline V gene lookup returns CDR1 GTSNPN and CDR2 SVGIG (reference sequence). CDR3 loop: CAWSVGWNQPQHF. CDR3 DNA sequence: TGTGCCTGGAGTGTAGGGTGGAATCAGCCCCAGCATTTT.

This clone was seen once. This chain uses TRBV7-8 with TRBJ2-7, with D unresolved. Germline V gene sequence: CDR1 SGHVS, CDR2 FQNEAQ. V lost 1 base to trimming and J lost 3 bases, with 4 bases between them. The CDR3 runs to 12 residues. The CDR3 sequence is CASSLVVYEQYF. CDR3 nucleotides: TGTGCCAGCAGCTTAGTCGTCTACGAGCAGTACTTC.

The CDR3 protein is CSVDPGNKETQYF. For the CDR3, the DNA is TGCAGCGTTGACCCGGGAAACAAAGAGACCCAGTACTTC. V usage is TRBV29-1 and J usage is TRBJ2-5; D is possibly TRBD2 (5 bases). The CDR3 is 13 amino acids. Trimming left V 3 bases short and J 3 bases short, with 11 bases between. Germline values: CDR1 SQVTM, CDR2 ANQGSEA.

V usage is TRBV5-1 and J usage is TRBJ2-2; possibly TRBD1 for D (6 bases). This CDR3 spans 16 amino acids. Germline CDR1 and CDR2: SGHRS and YFSETQ. Trimming took 1 base from V and 1 from J, leaving 11 bases between them. This CDR3 is CASSLIEQGNTGELFF. In DNA, the CDR3 is TGCGCCAGCAGCTTGATAGAACAGGGGAACACCGGGGAGCTGTTTTTT. Complete variable domain (other parts from reference TRBV5-1 and TRBJ2-2): KAGVTQTPRYLIKTRGQQVTLSCSPISGHRSVSWYQQTPGQGLQFLFEYFSETQRNKGNFPGRFSGRQFSNSRSEMNVSTLELGDSALYLCASSLIEQGNTGELFFGEGSRLTVL.

In its sample, this clone was seen a few times. The chain links TRBV19 to TRBJ1-5; TRBD1 aligns across 8 bases. CDR1 is LNHDA, CDR2 SQIVND, per germline (reference sequence). V dropped 4 bases and J dropped 1; count of bases not matched to a gene: 3. This CDR3 is 15 amino acids long. The CDR3 is CASSKWTGSNQPQHF. The CDR3 region has the DNA TGTGCCAGTAGTAAATGGACAGGGAGCAATCAGCCCCAGCATTTT. Drawing the rest from reference TRBV19 and TRBJ1-5, the complete variable domain is DGGITQSPKYLFRKEGQNVTLSCEQNLNHDAMYWYRQDPGQGLRLIYYSQIVNDFQKGDIAEGYSVSREKKESFPLTVTSAQKNPTAFYLCASSKWTGSNQPQHFGDGTRLSIL.

The V call is TRBV5-8, the J call TRBJ2-1, with a possible D match to TRBD2 (6 bases). CDR1 and CDR2 from the germline V gene are SGHTS and YDEGEE. V was clipped by 1 base and J by 6 bases, with 23 bases between them. The CDR3 length is 18 residues. The CDR3 DNA follows: TGTGCCAGCAGCTTGTTAAAGACTTCGGGGGTAATTCCCAATGAGCAGTTCTTC. It specifies CASSLLKTSGVIPNEQFF.

The rearrangement links TRBV19 to TRBJ1-2, with D perhaps matching TRBD1 (5 bases). This CDR3 region has 14 residues. Germline values: CDR1 LNHDA, CDR2 SQIVND (reference sequence). The germline V and J ends were trimmed by 6 bases and 8 bases, with 19 bases remaining between them. CDR3 loop: CASSQTAGPYGYTF. In DNA, the CDR3 is TGTGCCAGTAGCCAAACTGCGGGACCTTACGGCTACACCTTC.

The rearrangement links TRBV11-2 to TRBJ2-1; 13 bases map to TRBD2. Germline lookup yields CDR1 SGHAT and CDR2 FQNNGV. Germline trimming cut 4 bases from V and 15 bases from J; bases unmatched to any gene: 12. The CDR3 sequence is 15 residues long. CDR3 residues: CASSSPRTSGSNAFF. The CDR3 region has the DNA TGTGCCAGCAGCTCACCCCGGACTAGCGGGAGTAACGCGTTCTTC.

V usage is TRBV5-4 and J usage is TRBJ2-5, with D perhaps matching TRBD2 (6 bases). The CDR3 has 15 amino acids. V lost 5 bases, J lost 4 bases, and 18 bases lay in between. Germline CDR1 and CDR2: SGHNT and YYREEE (reference sequence). CDR3 nucleotides: TGTGCCAGCAGGCCAAAGGGCGGGGCGGGAGAGACCCAGTACTTC. Amino acids: CASRPKGGAGETQYF.

J is TRBJ2-5 and V is TRBV7-6; a possible D gene is TRBD2 (6 bases). This CDR3 has 15 amino acids. V lost 0 bases and J 5 bases, leaving 13 bases between the germline ends. In germline, CDR1 is SGHVS, CDR2 FNYEAQ. CDR3: CASSLASGPEETQYF. The DNA for the CDR3 is TGTGCCAGCAGCTTAGCTAGCGGCCCTGAGGAGACCCAGTACTTC. Using reference TRBV7-6 and TRBJ2-5 for the parts outside the CDR3, the full variable domain is GAGVSQSPRYKVTKRGQDVALRCDPISGHVSLYWYRQALGQGPEFLTYFNYEAQQDKSGLPNDRFSAERPEGSISTLTIQRTEQRDSAMYRCASSLASGPEETQYFGPGTRLLVL.

The chain employs TRBV20-1 and TRBJ2-3; D is uncertain. CDR1 and CDR2 (germline): DFQATT, SNEGSKA (reference sequence). The CDR3 has 11 amino acids. Trimming left V 7 bases short and J 4 bases short, with 9 bases between. The CDR3: CSVRVSDTQYF. The CDR3 DNA reads TGCAGTGTCCGGGTGTCAGATACGCAGTATTTT.

In its sample, this clone was seen many times. The chain recombines TRBV18 with TRBJ1-1; D possibly corresponds to TRBD1 (5 bases). Germline V gives CDR1 KGHSH, CDR2 LQKENI. The CDR3 has 12 residues. Trimming left V 1 base short and J 7 bases short, with 7 bases between. The CDR3 sequence: CASSPRTGEAFF. In DNA form, the CDR3 reads TGTGCCAGCTCACCACGCACAGGTGAAGCTTTCTTT.